Included here is one T cell receptor (beta chain) sequence, with context. Its antigen remains unknown. Per the study methods: The distant-metastasis classifier for papillary thyroid cancer was built from CDR3 differences across clinicopathological groups. TCRdb recomputed clones from the PCR reads via MiXCR. In this record, the V and J calls reflect TCRdb's handling and not the investigators' own analysis. The sample holds tens of thousands of clones; approximately 30% are singletons and the top ten take less than 9%. This record belongs to a study of metastatic and nonmetastatic thyroid tumors. Study results and limitations: According to reports, the diversity of TCR beta was significantly higher in malignant thyroid tumors than in benign nodules, and this held in both blood and tumor samples.

Patients were all untreated before their thyroid surgery. The clonotype originates from a female donor with papillary thyroid cancer or a benign thyroid nodule (not recorded which). Some clones in this sample may be carry-over from other donors' samples. Sequenced material: blood.

The CDR3 loop is CASSFLPGTGGNEQYF. DNA of the CDR3: TGCGCCAGCAGCTTCTTACCCGGGACAGGGGGCAACGAGCAGTACTTC. This sequence joins TRBV5-1 and TRBJ2-7; 12 bases are shared with TRBD1. Germline-derived CDR1 and CDR2 are SGHRS and YFSETQ. Trimming at V came to 2 bases and at J to 5 bases, leaving 8 bases not matched to a gene. The CDR3 runs to 16 residues.